Following are 15 T cell receptor beta chains from one sample sequenced in a study of PD-1 blockade in classical Hodgkin lymphoma. Repertoires were generated with immunoSEQ multiplex PCR, while TCRdb's copy carries only in-frame clones and drops some. The table shows over 30,000 clones, with about nine tenths occurring only once. Each patient experienced a relapse that followed autologous stem cell transplantation, and brentuximab vedotin exposure varied. Purified CD4+ T cells were obtained from thawed PBMCs through magnetic negative selection. The material was CD4+ T cells from blood, obtained at baseline. All receptors derive from a human donor with classical Hodgkin lymphoma.

J is TRBJ1-2 and V is TRBV7-8; 8 bases line up with TRBD1. Germline assignment: CDR1 SGHVS and CDR2 FQNEAQ. The CDR3 has 16 amino acids. With 1 base clipped from V and 1 base from J, the junction kept 5 bases outside the gene matches. The CDR3 DNA reads as TGTGCCAGCAGCTTAGACAGGGGGGAGTTTAACTATGGCTACACCTTC. It yields the protein CASSLDRGEFNYGYTF. Full variable domain (missing parts from reference TRBV7-8 and TRBJ1-2): GAGVSQSPRYKVAKRGQDVALRCDPISGHVSLFWYQQALGQGPEFLTYFQNEAQLDKSGLPSDRFFAERPEGSVSTLKIQRTQQEDSAVYLCASSLDRGEFNYGYTFGSGTRLTVV.

The chain recombines TRBV6-5 with TRBJ2-7, with 10 positions matching TRBD1. V lost 6 bases and J lost 2; bases outside the gene matches: 4. Germline V gene lookup returns CDR1 MNHEY and CDR2 SVGAGI. This CDR3 is 14 amino acids long. The CDR3 DNA is TGTGCCAGCAGGGAGGACAGGGGGACCTACGAGCAGTACTTC. Residues: CASREDRGTYEQYF.

The chain is built from TRBV4-1 and TRBJ2-3; 8 bases match TRBD2. Germline V gene data show CDR1 as MGHRA and CDR2 as YSYEKL. The CDR3 spans 16 residues. After removal of 0 bases from V and 4 bases from J, the junction contained 6 bases not matched to a gene. CDR3 region: CASSQDGTRGADTQYF. The CDR3 DNA reads TGCGCCAGCAGCCAAGATGGGACTAGAGGAGCAGATACGCAGTATTTT.

The chain is built from TRBV7-3 and TRBJ2-1; 7 nucleotides agree with TRBD2. CDR3 length equals 12 residues. V lost 7 bases to trimming and J lost 6 bases; unmatched junction nucleotides: 3. Germline lookup yields CDR1 SGHTA and CDR2 FQGTGA. This CDR3 is CASTGTTNEQFF. CDR3 coding DNA: TGTGCCAGCACCGGGACTACCAATGAGCAGTTCTTC.

This clone has only a few counts. The chain's CDR3 is CASSLASFNRVGRAEAFF. In DNA form, the CDR3 reads TGTGCCAGCAGCTTAGCGTCTTTCAACAGGGTAGGGAGGGCTGAAGCTTTCTTT. The chain couples TRBV7-6 to TRBJ1-1; possibly TRBD1 for D (6 bases). The CDR3 length is 18 residues. The V end was cut by 0 bases, the J end by 6 bases, with 23 bases between. Germline CDR1 is SGHVS and CDR2 is FNYEAQ.

V usage is TRBV6-5 and J usage is TRBJ1-4; D is unresolved. This CDR3 spans 14 amino acids. Trimming cost V 8 bases and J 0 bases, with 10 bases left between them. Per germline, CDR1 MNHEY and CDR2 SVGAGI. The DNA for the CDR3 is TGTGCCAGCGGTCGTACGCCAACTAATGAAAAACTGTTTTTT. Its protein product is CASGRTPTNEKLFF.

The V gene is TRBV28, the J gene TRBJ1-5, with 10 bases that match TRBD1. Germline trimming cut 5 bases from V and 4 bases from J; bases unmatched to any gene: 8. Germline V gene data show CDR1 as MDHEN and CDR2 as SYDVKM. The CDR3 sequence is 16 residues long. In DNA form, the CDR3 reads TGTGCCAGCAGTCCCCGACAGGGGGCTCTAAATCAGCCCCAGCATTTT. It specifies CASSPRQGALNQPQHF.

This clone has a single count. V is TRBV29-1 and J is TRBJ2-5, with TRBD2 identical over 10 bases. The CDR3 is made up of 14 amino acids. Germline CDR1 and CDR2: SQVTM and ANQGSEA. The V segment lost 4 bases and the J segment 4 bases; nucleotides outside the gene matches: 6. The CDR3 here is CSVAPIAGGETQYF. The CDR3 nucleotides read TGCAGCGTTGCTCCGATAGCGGGAGGAGAGACCCAGTACTTC.

This chain connects TRBV19 to TRBJ2-2; 10 nucleotides match TRBD2. After removal of 6 bases from V and 4 bases from J, the junction contained 5 bases not matched to a gene. Germline V CDR1 and CDR2: LNHDA, SQIVND (reference sequence). CDR3 size: 15 residues. CDR3 loop: CASRTSGFPTGELFF. The DNA of the CDR3 is TGTGCCAGTAGGACTAGCGGGTTTCCCACCGGGGAGCTGTTTTTT.

The chain recombines TRBV7-9 with TRBJ2-4, with D maybe TRBD1 (5 bases). The CDR3 totals 17 residues. The germline V gene encodes CDR1 SEHNR and CDR2 FQNEAQ (reference sequence). Trimming pared 5 bases from V and 9 bases from J, leaving 26 bases between. Here the CDR3 DNA reads TGTGCCAGCAGCGTATTCAGGGAAGGATTGGTAGGGGTCATTCAGTACTTC. As protein: CASSVFREGLVGVIQYF.

V gene TRBV5-4 combines with J gene TRBJ1-5, with D possibly matching TRBD1 (5 bases). V gave up 0 bases and J gave up 6 bases, with 7 bases separating them. Germline CDR1 and CDR2: SGHNT and YYREEE (reference sequence). This CDR3 region has 13 residues. CDR3 region: CASSLDRSQPQHF. CDR3 nucleotide sequence: TGTGCCAGCAGCTTGGACAGGTCTCAGCCCCAGCATTTT.

The V call is TRBV5-1, the J call TRBJ2-3; possible D gene TRBD1, 6 bases. CDR1 SGHRS and CDR2 YFSETQ come from the germline V gene. The length of the CDR3 is 13 residues. Trimming shortened V by 4 bases and J by 2 bases, and 8 bases separated the two germline ends. Here the CDR3 DNA reads TGCGCCAGCAGCCGGGACAACACAGATACGCAGTATTTT. Amino acid sequence: CASSRDNTDTQYF.

The chain combines TRBV19 with TRBJ1-1; possibly TRBD1 for D (6 bases). Trimming left V 3 bases short and J 5 bases short, with 19 bases between. Germline V lookup: CDR1 LNHDA, CDR2 SQIVND (reference sequence). This CDR3 is 16 amino acids long. The CDR3 DNA is TGTGCCAGTAGTATCTTCGGGGGGCGCAGAAAAACTGAAGCTTTCTTT. This encodes CASSIFGGRRKTEAFF.

This clone was observed once. The chain recombines TRBV28 with TRBJ1-1; no clear D gene. V lost 6 bases and J 3 bases, leaving 20 bases between the germline ends. The CDR3 is 16 amino acids. The germline V gene encodes CDR1 MDHEN and CDR2 SYDVKM. The CDR3 is CASSPLSGPGDTEAFF. CDR3 DNA sequence: TGTGCCAGCAGCCCGTTGTCCGGTCCCGGGGACACTGAAGCTTTCTTT.

This chain connects TRBV28 to TRBJ1-3; D possibly corresponds to TRBD1 (5 bases). This CDR3 region has 17 residues. The germline gives CDR1 MDHEN, CDR2 SYDVKM. The V and J ends lost 7 bases and 0 bases respectively, with 19 bases between them. The CDR3 sequence is CASTRRTFRDSGNTIYF. The CDR3 DNA is TGTGCCAGCACCCGGAGGACCTTCAGGGACTCTGGAAACACCATATATTTT.